This TCR beta chain stems from a study of cytomegalovirus exposure and HLA in healthy donors. The overall study: It was reported in a later analysis that the roughly 120 validation repertoires used the same platform as the 550 to 800 first-cohort repertoires. Whole-study results and caveats: The study found most TCR sequences rare, yet found some public TCRs in many donors. First-cohort TCR clusters tended to co-occur in the 90 to 150 validation repertoires, a later analysis found. The study flagged some 170 TCR beta chains as cytomegalovirus-associated.

Only in-frame clones appear in the TCRdb table, and some are missing; sequencing was by immunoSEQ multiplex PCR. The sample contains roughly 200,000 clones, 86% of which appear only once. Note on this clone: Antigen: not known.

The origin of this receptor is a man between 25 and 39 years old in good health and CMV-seropositive. Sequenced input: PBMCs.

The DNA of the CDR3 is TGTGCCAGCAGTTTAAATCCTAGCGGGAGAGGCTACTTC. Translating gives CASSLNPSGRGYF. This sequence joins TRBV27 and TRBJ2-7; TRBD2 agrees at 10 bases. Germline CDR1 is MNHEY and CDR2 is SMNVEV (reference sequence). V trimming: 2 bases; J trimming: 13 bases; junction bases outside the gene matches: 8. This CDR3 has 13 residues.